The 7 T cell receptor beta chains below all came from one sample that was sequenced in a study of shared clonotypes between healthy human individuals. TCRdb's copy holds only in-frame clones and misses some; the assay was immunoSEQ multiplex PCR. This sample has about 1 million clones, with 65% to 80% found just once. Material: memory CD4+ T cells sorted from blood. Subset denoted: CD45RA-negative fraction. All receptors derive from a young man in good health.

The chain uses TRBV5-1 and TRBJ2-1, with 12 bases fitting TRBD1. V lost 0 bases, J lost 7 bases, and 5 bases stayed unmatched. The CDR3 spans 16 residues. The germline gives CDR1 SGHRS, CDR2 YFSETQ. The CDR3 nucleotides read TGCGCCAGCAGCTTGGCCCGGGACAGGGGGCTTAATGAGCAGTTCTTC. It specifies CASSLARDRGLNEQFF.

A word on this clone: Other DNA sequences of this sample code for an identical CDR3. The chain uses TRBV4-1 and TRBJ1-2; the D is unclear. CDR3 length equals 16 residues. Per germline, CDR1 MGHRA and CDR2 YSYEKL. The V end was cut by 0 bases, the J end by 4 bases, with 15 bases between. CDR3 sequence reads: CASSQDPGRQGYGYTF. The DNA for the CDR3 is TGCGCCAGCAGCCAAGACCCCGGAAGACAAGGCTATGGCTACACCTTC.

This clone was seen a handful of times. V gene TRBV27 combines with J gene TRBJ2-3; the match to TRBD2 covers 7 bases. The CDR3 has 16 residues. J gave up 5 bases and V 5 bases, and 13 bases lay outside the gene matches. The germline CDR1 and CDR2 sequences are MNHEY and SMNVEV (reference sequence). CDR3: CASSMNGRGGVDTQYF. The CDR3 bases are TGTGCCAGCAGTATGAATGGTCGCGGGGGAGTAGATACGCAGTATTTT.

Regarding this clone: Different DNA sequences within this sample yield the same CDR3. This rearrangement joins TRBV7-9 to TRBJ2-7; 7 bases are a match to TRBD2. With 6 bases clipped from V and 4 bases from J, the junction kept 6 bases outside the gene matches. The CDR3 has 13 amino acids. Looked up from germline, CDR1 is SEHNR and CDR2 is FQNEAQ (reference sequence). Written as DNA, the CDR3 is TGTGCCAGCAGTCCGGGGGGTCTTTACGAGCAGTACTTC. Translating gives CASSPGGLYEQYF.

V and J are TRBV2 and TRBJ2-3; a possible D gene is TRBD2 (6 bases). From germline, CDR1 is SNHLY and CDR2 FYNNEI. This CDR3 region has 14 residues. V lost 4 bases and J lost 4, with 12 bases in between. The CDR3 here is CASSVSGGADTQYF. CDR3 DNA sequence: TGTGCCAGCAGTGTTTCGGGCGGGGCAGATACGCAGTATTTT.

The J gene is TRBJ1-1, the V gene TRBV1. TRBV1 is recorded as a pseudogene. CDR3 length: 11 amino acids. The CDR3 nucleotides read TGCACCCCGACCGAGAACACTGAAGCTTTCTTT. This translates into CTPTENTEAFF.

This clone was found a few times. The V gene is TRBV7-2, the J gene TRBJ1-4; D ambiguous. Trimming took 2 bases from V and 7 from J, leaving 17 bases between them. CDR1 is SGHTA, CDR2 FQGNSA, per germline. There are 16 residues in the CDR3. For the CDR3, the DNA is TGTGCCAGCAGCTTAACGACGGGGATTGGTGGTGAAAAACTGTTTTTT. Residues: CASSLTTGIGGEKLFF. The variable domain in full, completed from reference TRBV7-2 and TRBJ1-4, reads GAGVSQSPSNKVTEKGKDVELRCDPISGHTALYWYRQSLGQGLEFLIYFQGNSAPDKSGLPSDRFSAERTGGSVSTLTIQRTQQEDSAVYLCASSLTTGIGGEKLFFGSGTQLSVL.